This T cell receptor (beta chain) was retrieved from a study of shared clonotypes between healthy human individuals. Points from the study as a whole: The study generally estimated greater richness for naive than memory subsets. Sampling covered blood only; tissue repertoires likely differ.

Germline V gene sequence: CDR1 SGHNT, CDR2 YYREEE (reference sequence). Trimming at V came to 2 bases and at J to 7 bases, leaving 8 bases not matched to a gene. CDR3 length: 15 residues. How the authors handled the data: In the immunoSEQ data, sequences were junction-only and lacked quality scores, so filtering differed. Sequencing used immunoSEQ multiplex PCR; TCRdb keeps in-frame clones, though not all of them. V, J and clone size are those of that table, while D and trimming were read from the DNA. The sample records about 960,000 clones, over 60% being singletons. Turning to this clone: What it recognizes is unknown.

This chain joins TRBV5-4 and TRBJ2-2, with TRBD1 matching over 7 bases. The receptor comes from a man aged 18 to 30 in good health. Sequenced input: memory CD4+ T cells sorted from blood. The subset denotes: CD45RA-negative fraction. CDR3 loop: CASSFWDRRGGELFF. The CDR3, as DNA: TGTGCCAGCAGCTTTTGGGACAGACGAGGCGGGGAGCTGTTTTTT.